The 26 T cell receptor beta chains below come from one sample, sequenced in a study of blood T cell repertoires in COVID-19. Measured with immunoSEQ multiplex PCR; TCRdb has only the in-frame clones, and not every one. The sample comprises about 300,000 clones, just under 90% of which are singletons, and 1.8% rests with the top ten. Sample: peripheral blood. Every receptor here comes from a woman under 40 with COVID-19, enrolled during active disease.

The chain links TRBV7-2 to TRBJ1-1, with 9 nucleotides matching TRBD1. Germline values: CDR1 SGHTA, CDR2 FQGNSA. The CDR3 is 15 amino acids. V gave up 6 bases and J gave up 5 bases; unmatched junction bases: 10. The CDR3 bases are TGTGCCAGCAGGGTTGGGGACAGGGCCTCAACTGAAGCTTTCTTT. It specifies CASRVGDRASTEAFF.

The chain joins TRBV2 to TRBJ2-1; weak D call: TRBD2 (5 bases). The CDR3 spans 13 residues. The germline V and J ends were trimmed by 8 bases and 5 bases, with 13 bases remaining between them. Per germline, CDR1 SNHLY and CDR2 FYNNEI. As DNA, the CDR3 is TGTGCCAGCTATCGACTACTCAACAATGAGCAGTTCTTC. This gives the protein CASYRLLNNEQFF.

CDR3 sequence (DNA): TGTGCCAGCACCATACCGACAGGGCTTTACACTGAAGCTTTCTTT. Protein: CASTIPTGLYTEAFF. The genes are TRBV28 and TRBJ1-1; 7 bases agree with TRBD1. Germline V gene lookup returns CDR1 MDHEN and CDR2 SYDVKM. V shed 7 bases and J 3 bases; nucleotides not matched to a gene: 11. This CDR3 contains 15 residues. Full variable domain (outside the CDR3, taken from reference TRBV28 and TRBJ1-1): DVKVTQSSRYLVKRTGEKVFLECVQDMDHENMFWYRQDPGLGLRLIYFSYDVKMKEKGDIPEGYSVSREKKERFSLILESASTNQTSMYLCASTIPTGLYTEAFFGQGTRLTVV.

The rearrangement uses TRBV19 and TRBJ1-1; 8 positions agree with TRBD1. CDR3 length equals 15 residues. J lost 4 bases, V lost 3 bases, and 7 bases had no gene match. Germline V gives CDR1 LNHDA, CDR2 SQIVND (reference sequence). CDR3 in amino acids: CASSIRTGRVTEAFF. The DNA for the CDR3 is TGTGCCAGTAGTATCCGGACAGGGCGTGTCACTGAAGCTTTCTTT.

The V gene is TRBV5-4, the J gene TRBJ2-5; possibly TRBD2 for D (5 bases). V dropped 4 bases and J dropped 5 bases, with 24 bases sitting between them. The CDR3 spans 17 residues. CDR1 SGHNT and CDR2 YYREEE come from the germline V gene (reference sequence). The DNA for the CDR3 is TGTGCCAGCAGCCAGAAACCTAGCTTTATACGTCGGGAGACCCAGTACTTC. The encoded protein is CASSQKPSFIRRETQYF.

The gene calls are TRBV7-8 and TRBJ2-3, with a tentative D call TRBD2 (6 bases). V lost 3 bases and J 2 bases, leaving 33 bases between the germline ends. The CDR3 spans 22 residues. CDR1 and CDR2 (germline): SGHVS, FQNEAQ. CDR3 in amino acids: CASSLDTPGRGITRLTTDTQYF. Here the CDR3 DNA reads TGTGCCAGCAGCTTGGACACTCCAGGGCGGGGTATAACTAGGCTAACCACAGATACGCAGTATTTT.

The V and J genes are TRBV7-3 and TRBJ2-3; D gene ambiguous. The V gene's germline CDR1 is SGHTA and CDR2 FQGTGA. V lost 3 bases to trimming and J lost 0 bases, with 4 bases between them. The CDR3 consists of 13 residues. CDR3 DNA: TGTGCCAGCAGCTTCATGAGCACAGATACGCAGTATTTT. It yields the protein CASSFMSTDTQYF. Variable domain in full (rest from reference TRBV7-3 and TRBJ2-3): GAGVSQTPSNKVTEKGKYVELRCDPISGHTALYWYRQSLGQGPEFLIYFQGTGAADDSGLPNDRFFAVRPEGSVSTLKIQRTERGDSAVYLCASSFMSTDTQYFGPGTRLTVL.

The V gene is TRBV2, the J gene TRBJ1-4; D unresolved. The V and J ends lost 7 bases and 8 bases respectively, with 14 bases between them. This CDR3 contains 13 residues. Per germline, CDR1 SNHLY and CDR2 FYNNEI. This CDR3 reads CASTERQGEKLFF. CDR3 DNA: TGTGCCAGCACCGAGCGGCAAGGCGAAAAACTGTTTTTT.

J is TRBJ2-7 and V is TRBV5-6, with D possibly being TRBD1 (6 bases). The V gene lost 1 base and the J gene lost 2 bases, with 10 bases spanning the gap. Per the germline V gene, CDR1 is SGHDT and CDR2 is YYEEEE. The CDR3 covers 14 residues. In nucleotides, the CDR3 is TGTGCCAGCAGCTTGACAGGGACCCCCTACGAGCAGTACGTC. Translation gives CASSLTGTPYEQYV.

This chain uses TRBV4-1 with TRBJ1-2, with D maybe TRBD1 (6 bases). This CDR3 is 13 amino acids long. Germline lookup yields CDR1 MGHRA and CDR2 YSYEKL. Trimming removed 4 bases at V and 8 bases at J, with 14 bases between. The CDR3 bases are TGCGCCAGCAGCCCAACAGGGTTGGGCGGCTACACCTTC. This gives the protein CASSPTGLGGYTF.

This chain uses TRBV2 with TRBJ1-1; TRBD1 matches 7 bases. From germline, CDR1 is SNHLY and CDR2 FYNNEI. V lost 4 bases, J lost 0 bases, and 2 bases stayed unmatched. The CDR3 is made up of 14 amino acids. Here the CDR3 reads CASSGDRVNTEAFF. In DNA, the CDR3 is TGTGCCAGCAGTGGTGACAGGGTGAACACTGAAGCTTTCTTT.

The rearrangement joins TRBV27 to TRBJ1-2; D is unclear. The CDR3 extends over 14 amino acids. V lost 2 bases and J 2 bases, leaving 9 bases between the germline ends. From germline, CDR1 is MNHEY and CDR2 SMNVEV (reference sequence). CDR3 in DNA: TGTGCCAGCAGTTTAGGCGGGAGCAACTATGGCTACACCTTC. Its translation is CASSLGGSNYGYTF.

The gene calls are TRBV19 and TRBJ1-2; D perhaps matches TRBD1 (6 bases). Trimming took 3 bases from V and 8 from J, leaving 10 bases between them. Germline V gene lookup returns CDR1 LNHDA and CDR2 SQIVND (reference sequence). CDR3 size: 12 residues. The CDR3 coding sequence is TGTGCCAGTAGTATGGGACATCAGGGCTACACCTTC. Translated: CASSMGHQGYTF.

The V and J genes are TRBV27 and TRBJ2-2, with TRBD1 identical over 8 bases. Germline CDR1 and CDR2: MNHEY and SMNVEV (reference sequence). V gave up 4 bases and J gave up 5 bases; unmatched junction bases: 3. CDR3 length equals 14 residues. The chain's CDR3 is CASSYGQGTGELFF. CDR3 in DNA: TGTGCCAGCAGTTATGGACAGGGTACCGGGGAGCTGTTTTTT.

V is TRBV5-6 and J is TRBJ2-7; D gene unclear. Germline V gene lookup returns CDR1 SGHDT and CDR2 YYEEEE. Trimming stripped 0 bases from V and 2 bases from J, with 9 bases between. This CDR3 is 14 amino acids long. The CDR3 reads CASSLGSPAYEQYV. The CDR3 nucleotides read TGTGCCAGCAGCTTGGGGTCCCCGGCCTACGAGCAGTACGTC.

The chain joins TRBV19 to TRBJ2-1; TRBD2 matches 12 bases. J lost 4 bases, V lost 0 bases, and 4 bases had no gene match. The CDR3 spans 17 residues. CDR1 and CDR2 (germline): LNHDA, SQIVND (reference sequence). In nucleotides, the CDR3 is TGTGCCAGTAGTATAGATCTAGCGGGGGGGGTATACAATGAGCAGTTCTTC. Encoded protein: CASSIDLAGGVYNEQFF.

This clone was seen just once. V usage is TRBV4-1 and J usage is TRBJ1-6, with TRBD1 as a possible D gene (5 bases). Germline V gene lookup returns CDR1 MGHRA and CDR2 YSYEKL. V dropped 1 base and J dropped 9 bases, with 10 bases sitting between them. The CDR3 is 14 amino acids. CDR3 bases: TGCGCCAGCAGCCAAGTCCCAGGGATTTCACCCCTCCACTTT. Protein product: CASSQVPGISPLHF.

The chain joins TRBV4-1 to TRBJ2-1; 9 positions match TRBD2. V gave up 4 bases and J gave up 5 bases; unmatched junction bases: 21. The CDR3 runs 20 residues. Germline V gene data show CDR1 as MGHRA and CDR2 as YSYEKL. CDR3 bases: TGCGCCAGCAGCCCCCGCGGGGAAGCGGGGGGATCCTTTAGGGACAATGAGCAGTTCTTC. Amino acids: CASSPRGEAGGSFRDNEQFF.

The chain couples TRBV15 to TRBJ2-2; D call uncertain. Germline V gene lookup returns CDR1 LNHNV and CDR2 YYDKDF (reference sequence). This CDR3 comprises 13 residues. V was shortened by 3 bases and J by 8 bases, with 10 bases between the two germline ends. CDR3 protein: CATSRAFVGELFF. CDR3 nucleotide sequence: TGTGCCACCAGCAGGGCCTTTGTGGGGGAGCTGTTTTTT.

The V and J genes are TRBV4-1 and TRBJ2-2; 9 positions match TRBD1. J lost 0 bases, V lost 2 bases, and 4 bases had no gene match. This CDR3 has 17 residues. Germline V gene lookup returns CDR1 MGHRA and CDR2 YSYEKL. CDR3 sequence: CASSQFTGGSNTGELFF. As DNA, the CDR3 is TGCGCCAGCAGCCAATTCACAGGGGGCTCGAACACCGGGGAGCTGTTTTTT.

The rearrangement joins TRBV6-5 to TRBJ1-5, with TRBD1 matching over 8 bases. Germline CDR1 is MNHEY and CDR2 is SVGAGI. The CDR3 extends over 15 amino acids. V was pared by 6 bases and J by 1 base, with 5 bases of the junction left unmatched. In DNA, the CDR3 is TGTGCCAGCAGGGCAGGGGGCGCGAGCAATCAGCCCCAGCATTTT. Its translation: CASRAGGASNQPQHF.

This clone is a singleton in its sample. The gene calls are TRBV5-1 and TRBJ1-5, with 8 bases identical to TRBD1. The CDR3 is 15 residues long. Germline CDR1 is SGHRS and CDR2 is YFSETQ. V was clipped by 1 base and J by 3 bases; unmatched bases: 3. The CDR3 DNA follows: TGCGCCAGCAGCTTGACAGGGGGGTCCAATCAGCCCCAGCATTTT. Its translation is CASSLTGGSNQPQHF.

The gene calls are TRBV6-1 and TRBJ2-1; the match to TRBD2 covers 8 bases. The germline V gene has CDR1 MNHNS and CDR2 SASEGT. The CDR3 is 15 residues long. V dropped 2 bases and J dropped 15; count of bases not matched to a gene: 15. The CDR3 bases are TGTGCCAGCAGTGAATTGGGGACTAGTGTTCTCCGCTCGTTCTTC. This sequence encodes CASSELGTSVLRSFF.

The chain couples TRBV19 to TRBJ1-5, with D tentatively TRBD1 (6 bases). Between the trimmed V and J ends, which lost 8 bases and 2 bases, there was a span of 13 bases. The CDR3 totals 14 residues. Germline assignment: CDR1 LNHDA and CDR2 SQIVND (reference sequence). DNA of the CDR3: TGTGCCAGTTCTACAGGGTGGCGCAATCAGCCCCAGCATTTT. Translated, it gives CASSTGWRNQPQHF.

The chain carries TRBV7-9 and TRBJ1-2, with D unclear. Germline CDR1 SEHNR, CDR2 FQNEAQ (reference sequence). V shed 3 bases and J shed 7 bases, with 12 bases lying between them. This CDR3 spans 13 amino acids. The CDR3 DNA reads TGTGCCAGCAGCTTCAACCCTTCTATTGGCTACACCTTC. Encoded protein: CASSFNPSIGYTF.

The chain recombines TRBV2 with TRBJ2-7, with D tentatively TRBD1 (5 bases). The CDR3 totals 15 residues. Germline CDR1 and CDR2: SNHLY and FYNNEI. The V end lost 5 bases, the J end lost 1 base, and 15 bases lay between the germline ends. The CDR3 coding sequence is TGTGCCAGCAGTAATCTCTACAGGTCGTCCTACGAGCAGTACTTC. Protein: CASSNLYRSSYEQYF.